This entry concerns a single T cell receptor (beta chain). The antigen is unknown. The PCR ran on 60 Vbeta and 13 Jbeta primers. TCRdb's table, derived via immunoSEQ multiplex PCR, lists solely in-frame clones and lacks some. The sample holds around 210,000 clones, around 77% seen once. Germline V CDR1 and CDR2: SGHRS, YFSETQ. This CDR3 contains 15 residues. V lost 0 bases to trimming and J lost 4 bases; unmatched junction nucleotides: 3. The data were obtained in a study of cytomegalovirus exposure and HLA in healthy donors. Study-wide points: As a later analysis showed, a missense DCLRE1C variant was linked to trimming of TCR beta V- and J-genes. CMV serostatus was the only immune exposure information that was available.

This chain uses TRBV5-1 with TRBJ2-5; 10 bases map to TRBD2. The sequence was collected from a woman aged 30 to 39 in good health and CMV-seronegative. The sequenced sample consisted of PBMCs. The CDR3 DNA is TGCGCCAGCAGCTTGGGTCTAGCGGGGGTAGAGACCCAGTACTTC. The encoded protein is CASSLGLAGVETQYF.